Shown below are 17 T cell receptor beta chains from a single sample sequenced in a study of blood T cell repertoires in COVID-19. Libraries were prepared by immunoSEQ multiplex PCR; TCRdb keeps only in-frame clonotypes and omits some of them. Of roughly 440,000 clones listed, about 91% are singletons. Sequenced input: peripheral blood. These receptors came from a woman aged 50 to 65 with COVID-19, enrolled during active disease.

The chain is built from TRBV20-1 and TRBJ1-1; the D is unclear. Trimming took 6 bases from V and 8 from J, leaving 13 bases between them. Germline assignment: CDR1 DFQATT and CDR2 SNEGSKA (reference sequence). This CDR3 is 11 amino acids long. The CDR3 bases are TGCAGTGCCCCACGAGAACTCGAAGCTTTCTTT. This sequence encodes CSAPRELEAFF.

This clone was seen only once. The J gene is TRBJ1-2, the V gene TRBV29-1; D remains ambiguous. Deletions cut 4 bases from V and 8 bases from J, with 14 bases between. The CDR3 runs to 12 residues. Germline V lookup: CDR1 SQVTM, CDR2 ANQGSEA. CDR3 nucleotides: TGCAGCGTTGGAGAGGGCTCCGGAGGCTACACCTTC. This encodes CSVGEGSGGYTF.

The chain couples TRBV15 to TRBJ1-5; a possible D gene is TRBD1 (5 bases). Germline CDR1 LNHNV, CDR2 YYDKDF (reference sequence). The CDR3 contains 17 residues. The V end was cut by 0 bases, the J end by 2 bases, with 14 bases between. CDR3 sequence reads: CATSREEGRSGNQPQHF. CDR3 bases: TGTGCCACCAGCAGAGAGGAGGGGAGATCGGGCAATCAGCCCCAGCATTTT.

This chain links TRBV28 with TRBJ1-5, with TRBD1 matching over 8 bases. The CDR3 loop spans 14 amino acids. CDR1 is MDHEN and CDR2 is SYDVKM in the germline V gene. V lost 3 bases to trimming and J lost 4 bases; unmatched junction nucleotides: 2. The CDR3 protein is CASSLGQVNQPQHF. The CDR3 DNA reads TGTGCCAGCAGTTTGGGACAGGTAAATCAGCCCCAGCATTTT.

A remark on this clone: Within the sample, other DNA sequences also encode this same CDR3. This chain connects TRBV2 to TRBJ2-7; weak D call: TRBD1 (6 bases). Trimming took off 6 bases at V and 2 bases at J, with 11 bases between the two ends. The CDR3 is 13 residues long. Germline values: CDR1 SNHLY, CDR2 FYNNEI. CDR3 nucleotides: TGTGCCAGCAGGGGGGACATAACCTACGAGCAGTACTTC. Translation: CASRGDITYEQYF. Supplemented by reference TRBV2 and TRBJ2-7, the full variable domain reads EPEVTQTPSHQVTQMGQEVILRCVPISNHLYFYWYRQILGQKVEFLVSFYNNEISEKSEIFDDQFSVERPDGSNFTLKIRSTKLEDSAMYFCASRGDITYEQYFGPGTRLTVT.

This clone turned up a few times. The chain recombines TRBV3-1 (or the pseudogene TRBV3-2) with TRBJ2-7, with a possible D match to TRBD2 (6 bases). The CDR3 has 15 amino acids. CDR1 is LGHDT, CDR2 YNNKEL, per germline (reference sequence). V dropped 0 bases and J dropped 2 bases, with 11 bases sitting between them. Written as DNA, the CDR3 is TGTGCCAGCAGCCAAGATCCTACTAGCACCTACGAGCAGTACTTC. Amino acid sequence: CASSQDPTSTYEQYF.

The chain couples TRBV6-5 to TRBJ1-4, with 7 bases lining up with TRBD1. Germline CDR1 MNHEY, CDR2 SVGAGI. Trimming took 8 bases from V and 8 from J; bases not matched to a gene: 14. There are 15 residues in the CDR3. The CDR3 bases are TGTGCCAGCGGAATGGCCTGGACAGGCAACGAAAAACTGTTTTTT. This translates into CASGMAWTGNEKLFF.

This clone has just a few counts. The V gene is TRBV7-9, the J gene TRBJ2-3; D may be TRBD2 (5 bases). CDR3 size: 13 residues. Germline CDR1 and CDR2: SEHNR and FQNEAQ (reference sequence). Trimming removed 5 bases from V and 3 bases from J, with 9 bases in between. CDR3 protein: CASSVTRTDTQYF. In DNA, the CDR3 is TGTGCCAGCAGCGTAACTAGAACAGATACGCAGTATTTT.

This clone has more than one count but fewer than ten. The gene calls are TRBV18 and TRBJ2-3; D unresolved. Per the germline V gene, CDR1 is KGHSH and CDR2 is LQKENI. CDR3 length: 13 amino acids. Trimming took off 0 bases at V and 4 bases at J, with 5 bases between the two ends. In DNA, the CDR3 is TGTGCCAGCTCACCACCGGCCGCAGATACGCAGTATTTT. This codes for CASSPPAADTQYF.

V is TRBV24-1 and J is TRBJ1-1; perhaps TRBD1 as D (6 bases). This CDR3 region has 13 residues. The V gene lost 4 bases and the J gene lost 10 bases, with 15 bases spanning the gap. CDR1 is KGHDR and CDR2 is SFDVKD in the germline V gene. In DNA form, the CDR3 reads TGTGCCACCAGTGACTCCAACAGGGATGGAGCTTTCTTT. Protein: CATSDSNRDGAFF.

The chain employs TRBV5-1 and TRBJ2-1, with 12 bases identical to TRBD2. Germline CDR1 is SGHRS and CDR2 is YFSETQ. The length of the CDR3 is 16 residues. V was clipped by 5 bases and J by 6 bases; unmatched bases: 9. The CDR3 sequence: CASSRTGTSGPNEQFF. The DNA for the CDR3 is TGCGCCAGCAGTCGGACCGGGACTAGCGGGCCCAATGAGCAGTTCTTC.

For the CDR3, the DNA is TGTGCCAGCAGCCCGTGGACCACCCGGGGAGAGACCCAGTACTTC. Its translation: CASSPWTTRGETQYF. V and J are TRBV7-2 and TRBJ2-5, with D tentatively TRBD2 (5 bases). Germline V gives CDR1 SGHTA, CDR2 FQGNSA. This CDR3 has 15 amino acids. The V end lost 5 bases, the J end lost 4 bases, and 17 bases lay between the germline ends.

This chain uses TRBV6-5 with TRBJ2-1; 8 nucleotides agree with TRBD2. CDR3 length equals 12 residues. Germline V CDR1 and CDR2: MNHEY, SVGAGI. Trimming removed 10 bases from V and 6 bases from J; junction bases left unmatched: 5. CDR3 region: CATKRGGNEQFF. For the CDR3, the DNA is TGTGCCACGAAACGGGGGGGCAATGAGCAGTTCTTC.

CDR3 protein: CGTAVGQIFYGYTF. In DNA form, the CDR3 reads TGTGGCACAGCTGTTGGGCAGATCTTCTATGGCTACACCTTC. J is TRBJ1-2 and V is TRBV6-5; D unclear. The CDR3 consists of 14 residues. Germline V CDR1 and CDR2: MNHEY, SVGAGI.

For this clone: Other DNA sequences in the same sample also yield this CDR3. The chain combines TRBV5-1 with TRBJ2-7; D gene unclear. The CDR3 totals 11 residues. The germline gives CDR1 SGHRS, CDR2 YFSETQ. V was trimmed by 2 bases and J by 6 bases, leaving 6 bases between them. In DNA, the CDR3 is TGCGCCAGCAGCTTACTTGGCGAGCAGTACTTC. Amino acid sequence: CASSLLGEQYF.

The chain carries TRBV18 and TRBJ2-1, with D perhaps TRBD2 (5 bases). This CDR3 region has 15 residues. V was pared by 1 base and J by 5 bases, with 12 bases between. The V gene's germline CDR1 is KGHSH and CDR2 LQKENI. CDR3 protein: CASSPRYEADNEQFF. For the CDR3, the DNA is TGTGCCAGCTCACCACGGTATGAAGCGGACAATGAGCAGTTCTTC.

In regard to this clone: The sample carries other DNA sequences with the same CDR3. V is TRBV20-1 and J is TRBJ1-2; D ambiguous. The CDR3 runs to 12 residues. The V end was cut by 3 bases, the J end by 4 bases, with 9 bases between. Germline CDR1 DFQATT, CDR2 SNEGSKA (reference sequence). CDR3 residues: CSASPGVYGYTF. The CDR3, as DNA: TGCAGTGCTAGTCCCGGGGTCTATGGCTACACCTTC.